This T cell receptor beta chain originates from a study of naive and memory T cell subsets. This clonotype was counted many times. Antigen: not known. A UMI-containing oligonucleotide was joined by 3' ligation to the TCR cDNA template. The study, taken as a whole, reports: The RNA method is potentially sensitive to activation and differentiation changes.

This CDR3 contains 14 residues. Germline CDR1 reads SQVTM; CDR2 reads ANQGSEA. V was pared by 0 bases and J by 1 base, with 6 bases between. Ligated cDNA underwent four rounds of PCR with nested alpha and beta constant region primers and SP2. Reverse transcription of blood and skin TCR RNA was primed at alpha and beta constant regions. TCRdb re-derived calls from the 5' RACE reads in MiXCR, one entry per CDR3 protein. The table shows over 50,000 distinct CDR3 sequences, with 7.6% occurring only once. This clonotype was sampled from a female donor in good health. J is TRBJ2-2 and V is TRBV29-1; tentatively, D is TRBD2 (5 bases). CDR3 sequence reads: CSVEDRGNTGELFF. In nucleotides, the CDR3 is TGCAGCGTTGAAGATCGGGGGAACACCGGGGAGCTGTTTTTT.